The rows below give T cell receptor beta chains drawn from one sample of a study of cytomegalovirus exposure and HLA in healthy donors. This table comes from immunoSEQ multiplex PCR, and its TCRdb copy is limited to in-frame clones, with some not included. The table records over 150,000 clones, less than 85% of them present only once. The sequenced material came from PBMCs. These receptors were collected from a boy aged 2 to 10 in good health and CMV-seronegative. CDR3s include the opening cysteine and the closing phenylalanine or tryptophan. D genes are given only for firm matches. For some rows the clone size is stated as once, few or many, or as a class when expanded; others skip it.

v_call: TRBV5-4
j_call: TRBJ2-1
clone_size: once
d_call: NA
cdr3_nt: TGTGCCAGCAGCTTCAGGGAAAGCAATGAGCAGTTCTTC
cdr3_aa: CASSFRESNEQFF

v_call: TRBV11-2
j_call: TRBJ1-4
clone_size: NA
d_call: NA
cdr3_nt: TGTGCCAGCAGCCTACGCGGGATACCTGGGCGTGAAAAACTGTTTTTT
cdr3_aa: CASSLRGIPGREKLFF

v_call: TRBV7-2
j_call: TRBJ2-7
clone_size: once
d_call: TRBD2
cdr3_nt: TGTGCCAGCAGCTTAACTGGACAGGGTTGGACTAGCGGCTACGAGCAGTACTTC
cdr3_aa: CASSLTGQGWTSGYEQYF

v_call: TRBV5-4
j_call: TRBJ1-2
clone_size: NA
d_call: TRBD1
cdr3_nt: TGTGCCAGCAGCTTGAGGGGCAGGGGGAACTATGGCTACACCTTC
cdr3_aa: CASSLRGRGNYGYTF

v_call: TRBV9
j_call: TRBJ2-4
clone_size: NA
d_call: TRBD2
cdr3_nt: TGTGCCAGCAGCCCCGGACTAGCGGGAGTTTCGGACGCCAAAAACATTCAGTACTTC
cdr3_aa: CASSPGLAGVSDAKNIQYF

v_call: TRBV2
j_call: TRBJ2-1
clone_size: NA
d_call: NA
cdr3_nt: TGTGCCAGCAGTGACCCATACAATGAGCAGTTCTTC
cdr3_aa: CASSDPYNEQFF

v_call: TRBV15
j_call: TRBJ2-3
clone_size: NA
d_call: NA
cdr3_nt: TGTGCCACCAGCAACGCGGACAAGGCCGCAGATACGCAGTATTTT
cdr3_aa: CATSNADKAADTQYF

v_call: TRBV14
j_call: TRBJ1-2
clone_size: NA
d_call: NA
cdr3_nt: TGTGCCAGCAGCCAATCCAGGGCGACGGGCTACACCTTC
cdr3_aa: CASSQSRATGYTF

v_call: TRBV5-1
j_call: TRBJ1-4
clone_size: NA
d_call: TRBD1
cdr3_nt: TGCGCCAGCAGCGGGCGACAGGGAAAAGGTGAAAAACTGTTTTTT
cdr3_aa: CASSGRQGKGEKLFF

v_call: TRBV4-1
j_call: TRBJ1-3
clone_size: NA
d_call: NA
cdr3_nt: TGCGCCAGCAGCCAAGATTTCCGGTTTCGAAACACCATATATTTT
cdr3_aa: CASSQDFRFRNTIYF

v_call: TRBV12-5
j_call: TRBJ2-5
clone_size: NA
d_call: NA
cdr3_nt: TGTGCTAGTGGTTTACGGGAGACCCAGTACTTC
cdr3_aa: CASGLRETQYF

v_call: TRBV5-5
j_call: TRBJ2-5
clone_size: NA
d_call: TRBD2
cdr3_nt: TGTGCCAGCACCTCTCGGGAGGGCCGTGAGACCCAGTACTTC
cdr3_aa: CASTSREGRETQYF

v_call: TRBV6-5
j_call: TRBJ2-1
clone_size: few
d_call: TRBD1
cdr3_nt: TGTGCCAGCAGCGAGGGGACAGGGTCAAATGAGCAGTTCTTC
cdr3_aa: CASSEGTGSNEQFF

v_call: TRBV5-6
j_call: TRBJ2-5
clone_size: once
d_call: NA
cdr3_nt: TGTGCCAGCAGCTTGGCGGACAGAGGCCAAGAGACCCAGTACTTC
cdr3_aa: CASSLADRGQETQYF

v_call: TRBV7-8
j_call: TRBJ2-2
clone_size: NA
d_call: TRBD2
cdr3_nt: TGTGCCAGCAGCCCCCGGACTAGCGGCAACACCGGGGAGCTGTTTTTT
cdr3_aa: CASSPRTSGNTGELFF

v_call: TRBV4-1
j_call: TRBJ2-1
clone_size: once
d_call: TRBD2
cdr3_nt: TGCGCCAGCAGCCAAGATCTGGGCGGGAGGTACAATGAGCAGTTCTTC
cdr3_aa: CASSQDLGGRYNEQFF

v_call: TRBV28
j_call: TRBJ1-1
clone_size: NA
d_call: NA
cdr3_nt: TGTGCCAGCAGCCCTACGACCCCCGGGGGGTACGAAGCTTTCTTT
cdr3_aa: CASSPTTPGGYEAFF

v_call: TRBV6-9
j_call: TRBJ1-2
clone_size: NA
d_call: TRBD1
cdr3_nt: TGTGCCAGCAGTCTTACCGGGACAGGGGTTTCGGGTGGCTACACCTTC
cdr3_aa: CASSLTGTGVSGGYTF

v_call: TRBV6-5
j_call: TRBJ1-6
clone_size: once
d_call: TRBD1
cdr3_nt: TGTGCCAGCAGCCTTATAGGACAGGGGATGTCACCCCTCCACTTT
cdr3_aa: CASSLIGQGMSPLHF

v_call: TRBV28
j_call: TRBJ2-1
clone_size: NA
d_call: TRBD2
cdr3_nt: TGTGCCAGCAGTTTCGGGACTAGCGGGTACAATGAGCAGTTCTTC
cdr3_aa: CASSFGTSGYNEQFF

v_call: TRBV5-5
j_call: TRBJ1-2
clone_size: NA
d_call: NA
cdr3_nt: TGTGCCAGCAGCGATAGGGGGGGTCTTGGCTACACCTTC
cdr3_aa: CASSDRGGLGYTF

v_call: TRBV28
j_call: TRBJ1-1
clone_size: NA
d_call: NA
cdr3_nt: TGTGCCAGCAGTTTAGGGCGGCCGGGGGACACTGAAGCTTTCTTT
cdr3_aa: CASSLGRPGDTEAFF

v_call: TRBV28
j_call: TRBJ1-5
clone_size: NA
d_call: NA
cdr3_nt: TGTGCCAGCAGTTTGCCGGAACAGGGTTTGGCCCAGCATTTT
cdr3_aa: CASSLPEQGLAQHF

v_call: TRBV28
j_call: TRBJ1-1
clone_size: NA
d_call: NA
cdr3_nt: TGTGCCAGCAGTTTGTTAGGAGGCACTGAAGCTTTCTTT
cdr3_aa: CASSLLGGTEAFF

v_call: TRBV9
j_call: TRBJ2-6
clone_size: NA
d_call: NA
cdr3_nt: TGTGCCAGCAGCGCTCTAAAGGGGTATGGGGCCAACGTCCTGACTTTC
cdr3_aa: CASSALKGYGANVLTF

v_call: TRBV7-2
j_call: TRBJ1-6
clone_size: NA
d_call: NA
cdr3_nt: TGTGCCAGCAGCTTCGCAAACCAGGGCCGGTCACCCCTCCACTTT
cdr3_aa: CASSFANQGRSPLHF

v_call: TRBV14
j_call: TRBJ2-5
clone_size: NA
d_call: TRBD2
cdr3_nt: TGTGCCAGCAGCCAAGGACTAGCGGGGGATCTGTACCAAGAGACCCAGTACTTC
cdr3_aa: CASSQGLAGDLYQETQYF

v_call: TRBV10-3
j_call: TRBJ1-1
clone_size: few
d_call: NA
cdr3_nt: TGTGCCACTCTAGGAGAGGGCCGGGAGACTGAAGCTTTCTTT
cdr3_aa: CATLGEGRETEAFF

v_call: TRBV13
j_call: TRBJ2-5
clone_size: NA
d_call: NA
cdr3_nt: TGTGCCAGCAGCGTCCAGGACAACCAAGAGACCCAGTACTTC
cdr3_aa: CASSVQDNQETQYF

v_call: TRBV7-2
j_call: TRBJ2-3
clone_size: NA
d_call: TRBD2
cdr3_nt: TGTGCCAGCAGCTTACCCCGGGAGGGAGGCACAGATACGCAGTATTTT
cdr3_aa: CASSLPREGGTDTQYF

v_call: TRBV11-2
j_call: TRBJ2-3
clone_size: NA
d_call: TRBD2
cdr3_nt: TGTGCCAGCAGCTCGACACTAGCGGGGGGCTCAATCTGGACAGATACGCAGTATTTT
cdr3_aa: CASSSTLAGGSIWTDTQYF

v_call: TRBV7-9
j_call: TRBJ1-2
clone_size: NA
d_call: TRBD1
cdr3_nt: TGTGCCGGCTACAGACAGGGGGATGGCTACACCTTC
cdr3_aa: CAGYRQGDGYTF